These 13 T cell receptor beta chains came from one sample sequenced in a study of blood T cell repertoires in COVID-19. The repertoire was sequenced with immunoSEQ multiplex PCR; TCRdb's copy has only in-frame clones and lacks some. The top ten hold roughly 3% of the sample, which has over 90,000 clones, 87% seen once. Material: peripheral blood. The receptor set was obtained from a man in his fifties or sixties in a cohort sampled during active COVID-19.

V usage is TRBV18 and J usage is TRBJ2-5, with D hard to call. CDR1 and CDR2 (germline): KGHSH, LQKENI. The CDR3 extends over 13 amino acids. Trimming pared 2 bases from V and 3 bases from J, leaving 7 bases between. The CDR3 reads CASSPSLEETQYF. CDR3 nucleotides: TGTGCCAGCTCACCATCTCTTGAAGAGACCCAGTACTTC. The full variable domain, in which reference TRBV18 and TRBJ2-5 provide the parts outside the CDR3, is NAGVMQNPRHLVRRRGQEARLRCSPMKGHSHVYWYRQLPEEGLKFMVYLQKENIIDESGMPKERFSAEFPKEGPSILRIQQVVRGDSAAYFCASSPSLEETQYFGPGTRLLVL.

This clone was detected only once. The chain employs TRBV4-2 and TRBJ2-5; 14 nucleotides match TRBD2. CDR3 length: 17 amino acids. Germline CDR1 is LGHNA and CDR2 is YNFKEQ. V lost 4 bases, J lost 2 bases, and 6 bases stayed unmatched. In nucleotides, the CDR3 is TGTGCCAGCAGCCCGGGACTAGCGGGGGTGGGGCAAGAGACCCAGTACTTC. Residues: CASSPGLAGVGQETQYF.

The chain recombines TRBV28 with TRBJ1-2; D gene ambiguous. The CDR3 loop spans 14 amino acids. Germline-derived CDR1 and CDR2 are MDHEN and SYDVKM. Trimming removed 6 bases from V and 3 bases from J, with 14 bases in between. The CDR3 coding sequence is TGTGCCAGCAGCCCCGGGTTTAGTGACTATGGCTACACCTTC. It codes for CASSPGFSDYGYTF.

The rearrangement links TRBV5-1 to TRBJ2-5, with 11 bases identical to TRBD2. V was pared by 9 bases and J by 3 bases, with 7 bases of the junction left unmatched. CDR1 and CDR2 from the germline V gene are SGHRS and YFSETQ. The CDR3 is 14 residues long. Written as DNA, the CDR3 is TGCGCCACCTCCGTTAGCGGGGGGGAAGAGACCCAGTACTTC. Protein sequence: CATSVSGGEETQYF.

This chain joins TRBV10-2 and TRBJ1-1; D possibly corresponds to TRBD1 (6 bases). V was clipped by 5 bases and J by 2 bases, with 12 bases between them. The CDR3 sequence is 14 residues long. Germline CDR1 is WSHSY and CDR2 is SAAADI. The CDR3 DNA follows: TGCGCCAGCAGTACTGGGGACACAAACACTGAAGCTTTCTTT. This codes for CASSTGDTNTEAFF.

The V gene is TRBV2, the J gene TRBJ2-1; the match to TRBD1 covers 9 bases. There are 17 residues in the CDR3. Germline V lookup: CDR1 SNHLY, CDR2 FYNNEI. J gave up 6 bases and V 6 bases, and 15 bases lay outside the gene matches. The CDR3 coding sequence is TGTGCCAGCAGCATTACAGGGGGCGCTTCGTATGTCAATGAGCAGTTCTTC. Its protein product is CASSITGGASYVNEQFF.

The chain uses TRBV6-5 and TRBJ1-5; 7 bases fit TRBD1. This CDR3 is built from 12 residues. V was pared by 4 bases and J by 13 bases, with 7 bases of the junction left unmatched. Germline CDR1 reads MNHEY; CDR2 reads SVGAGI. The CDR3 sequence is CASSSSGQLQHF. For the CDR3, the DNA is TGTGCCAGCAGTTCCTCGGGACAGCTACAGCATTTT.

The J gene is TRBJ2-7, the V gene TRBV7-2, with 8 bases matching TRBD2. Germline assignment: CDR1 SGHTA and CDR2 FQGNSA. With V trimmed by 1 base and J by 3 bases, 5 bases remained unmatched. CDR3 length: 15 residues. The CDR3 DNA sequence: TGTGCCAGCAGCTTAGTCGCGACTAGCGTCTACGAGCAGTACTTC. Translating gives CASSLVATSVYEQYF. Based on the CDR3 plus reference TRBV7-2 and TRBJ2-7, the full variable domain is GAGVSQSPSNKVTEKGKDVELRCDPISGHTALYWYRQSLGQGLEFLIYFQGNSAPDKSGLPSDRFSAERTGGSVSTLTIQRTQQEDSAVYLCASSLVATSVYEQYFGPGTRLTVT.

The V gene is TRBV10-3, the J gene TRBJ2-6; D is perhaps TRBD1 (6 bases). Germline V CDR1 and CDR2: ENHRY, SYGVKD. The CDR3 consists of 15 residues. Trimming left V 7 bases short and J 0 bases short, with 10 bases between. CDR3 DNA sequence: TGTGCCATCACCCCGGACAGCTCTGGGGCCAACGTCCTGACTTTC. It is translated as CAITPDSSGANVLTF.

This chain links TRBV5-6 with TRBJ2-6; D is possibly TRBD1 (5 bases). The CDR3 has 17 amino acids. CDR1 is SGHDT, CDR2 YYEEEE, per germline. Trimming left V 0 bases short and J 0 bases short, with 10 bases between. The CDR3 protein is CASSLAGRNSGANVLTF. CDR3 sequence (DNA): TGTGCCAGCAGCTTGGCAGGGCGCAACTCTGGGGCCAACGTCCTGACTTTC.

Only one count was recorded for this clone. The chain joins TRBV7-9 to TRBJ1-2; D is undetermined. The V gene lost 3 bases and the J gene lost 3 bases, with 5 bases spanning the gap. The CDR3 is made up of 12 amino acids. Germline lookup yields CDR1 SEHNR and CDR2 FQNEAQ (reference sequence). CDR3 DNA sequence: TGTGCCAGCAGCTTCTCTGACTATGGCTACACCTTC. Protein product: CASSFSDYGYTF.

The CDR3 nucleotides read TGTGCCAGCAGTTACGATCGGGGGGCCGGCGGGGAGCTGTTTTTT. Protein: CASSYDRGAGGELFF. The rearrangement links TRBV6-6 to TRBJ2-2, with D possibly being TRBD2 (7 bases). The CDR3 is 15 residues long. Germline values: CDR1 MNHNY, CDR2 SVGAGI (reference sequence). Between the trimmed V and J ends, which lost 2 bases and 7 bases, there was a span of 14 bases.

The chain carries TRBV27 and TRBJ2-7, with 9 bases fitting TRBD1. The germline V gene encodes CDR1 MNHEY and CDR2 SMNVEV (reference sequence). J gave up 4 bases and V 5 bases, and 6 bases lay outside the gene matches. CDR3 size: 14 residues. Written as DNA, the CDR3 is TGTGCCAGCAGTAAACGGGGACAGGGATACGAGCAGTACGTC. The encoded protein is CASSKRGQGYEQYV.